This T cell receptor (beta chain) is drawn from a study of T-cell reconstitution after alpha-beta-depleted transplantation in children. Regarding the study as a whole: Several hundred expanded graft clones reportedly were the source of alpha-beta T cells about two months after transplant. The study traced high day-60 TCRbeta diversity in some patients to surviving recipient T cells and thymic progenitors. T-cell counts and diversity at one year following transplant were attributed mainly to newly produced T cells.

TCRbeta library construction was performed incorporating unique molecular identifiers. TCRdb called the PCR reads again in MiXCR, with one record for every CDR3 protein. The sample consists of more than 300,000 distinct CDR3 sequences, 15% to 20% of them appearing once. On this clonotype itself: No antigen is known for it.

Unmatched junction bases numbered 8, after V lost 1 base and J lost 5 bases. The CDR3 runs 16 residues. CDR1 is MDHEN, CDR2 SYDVKM, per germline. The chain has TRBV28 and TRBJ2-1, with 7 positions matching TRBD1. Material: PBMCs, mostly from graft donor cells, obtained 360 days after TCRalphabeta/CD19-depleted stem cell transplant. The sequence came from a male patient aged 2 to 10 who had a stem cell transplant for acute lymphoblastic leukemia, so the T cells may come from the graft donor. CDR3 in amino acids: CASSLLKGAVNNEQFF. The DNA for the CDR3 is TGTGCCAGCAGTTTATTGAAGGGGGCAGTGAACAATGAGCAGTTCTTC.